The entry below describes one T cell receptor beta chain. The sample holds one count of this clone. Its binding antigen is unknown. Base-call qualities are not available, and no considerably larger clone is one nucleotide away. These data belong to a study of cytomegalovirus exposure and HLA in healthy donors (dated by TCRdb to 2016 to 2017). Background on the whole study: A later analysis indicated that the 110 or so validation repertoires were generated on the platform also employed for the approximately 670 repertoires of the first cohort. The study aimed to test whether cataloging public T cell receptors could reveal signatures of past pathogen exposure. Along with the roughly 700-subject first cohort, a separate validation cohort of over a hundred different subjects was used. High-throughput TCR immunosequencing, statistical association of individual TCRs with disease status, and machine learning were combined to predict cytomegalovirus infection status.

General study outcomes and caveats: A later analysis found that TCRs clustered in the first cohort also tended to co-occur in the approximately 120 validation repertoires, with 94% of cluster scores above 0. The validation cohort had no HLA typing available for a later analysis, so co-occurrence within that cohort was assessed over all 130 or so repertoires. The classifier was reported to diagnose cytomegalovirus status with high specificity and sensitivity in both the original cohort and the validation cohort. The authors suggested that the approach could potentially be extended to other disease states and immunological phenotypes. While some public TCRs were present in many individuals, most TCR sequences turned up only very rarely across donors. Three of the identified cytomegalovirus-associated TCR beta chains were confirmed in vitro to be specific for cytomegalovirus antigens. A total of fewer than 200 TCR beta chains were listed by the study as associated with cytomegalovirus.

Separate from the roughly 660-subject first cohort, the validation cohort of roughly 120 subjects was the group to which the donors belonged. For CDR1 and CDR2, the germline V gene lists SGDLS and YYNGEE. The V end gives up 3 bases and the J end 3 bases, leaving 13 bases in the junction not matched to a gene. The CDR3 measures 18 amino acids from cysteine to phenylalanine. The sequence is cut down to CDR3 DNA, 54 bases in frame from base 1. The library relied on the immunoSEQ multiplex PCR assay. The authors' pipeline ran thus. A statistical classification framework was built to diagnose cytomegalovirus status from the catalog of TCR beta chain sequences. This is the immuneACCESS table as TCRdb keeps it, with only in-frame sequences that have V and J called. A part of the clones is gone; compared with another copy, unresolved V genes explain less than half, and the rest is unexplained. V and J calls and clone size are copied from that table; D and trimming were computed from the DNA. Here the sample has 90,000 to 130,000 clones; approximately 95% occur a single time. 0.67% of the sample lies in the top ten.

The rearrangement combines TRBV9 with TRBJ1-2; TRBD1 lines up with 11 middle nucleotides. The sequenced sample consisted of PBMCs. The receptor comes from a woman younger than 30 in good health and CMV-seronegative. The CDR3 corresponds to CASSGGGGQGAPYYGYTF. The nucleotides read TGTGCCAGCAGCGGAGGGGGTGGACAGGGGGCCCCGTACTATGGCTACACCTTC.